These T cell receptor beta chains were read from a single sample in a study of shared clonotypes between healthy human individuals. The data were produced by immunoSEQ multiplex PCR, yet TCRdb's version contains in-frame clones alone and is incomplete. The sample holds 550,000 to 800,000 clones, about 92% seen once. The sample was memory CD8+ T cells from PBMCs. The source is a young man in good health. Some clones in this sample may be carry-over from other donors' samples. The CDR3 runs from the conserved cysteine through the conserved F or W. A D gene is named only where the DNA matches it firmly. A clone size is listed for some rows: how often the clone was seen (once, few, many), or a class if it is expanded.

>TRBJ2-7|TRBD1|TRBV4-1|.
CASSQVTGVGEQYF
TGCGCCAGCAGCCAAGTTACAGGGGTGGGCGAGCAGTACTTC
>TRBJ1-1|.|TRBV19|.
CASSLRGYTEAFF
TGTGCCAGTAGTTTAAGGGGGTACACTGAAGCTTTCTTT
>TRBJ2-7|.|TRBV2|.
CASSDRGYEQYF
TGTGCCAGCAGTGACAGAGGGTACGAGCAGTACTTC
>TRBJ1-3|.|TRBV7-8|.
CASSTRTSGNTIYF
TGTGCCAGCAGCACCCGGACCTCTGGAAACACCATATATTTT
>TRBJ2-2|TRBD1|TRBV6-5|.
CASSDRVNSGELFF
TGTGCCAGCAGTGACAGGGTAAACTCCGGGGAGCTGTTTTTT
>TRBJ1-2|.|TRBV6-1|.
CASSEDHWQVDGYTF
TGTGCCAGCAGTGAAGATCATTGGCAGGTTGATGGCTACACCTTC
>TRBJ2-7|.|TRBV16|.
CASSQSMAGVNVFYEQYF
TGTGCCAGCAGCCAATCGATGGCCGGGGTTAACGTGTTCTACGAGCAGTACTTC
>TRBJ2-2|.|TRBV4-3|.
CASGQSLRSGELFF
TGCGCCAGCGGACAGTCCCTGCGGTCCGGGGAGCTGTTTTTT
>TRBJ1-5|TRBD1|TRBV28|.
CASSTWRGQNMNSNQPQHF
TGTGCCAGCAGTACTTGGAGGGGACAGAATATGAATAGCAATCAGCCCCAGCATTTT
>TRBJ2-7|.|TRBV11-2|.
CASIGGNEQYF
TGTGCCAGCATAGGGGGTAACGAGCAGTACTTC
>TRBJ2-7|.|TRBV5-1|.
CASSVRASGAYEQYF
TGCGCCAGCAGCGTAAGGGCCTCGGGCGCCTACGAGCAGTACTTC
>TRBJ2-3|TRBD2|TRBV10-3|once
CAISVAGTLTDTQYF
TGTGCCATCAGTGTAGCGGGGACGCTCACAGATACGCAGTATTTT
>TRBJ2-7|.|TRBV27|.
CASSPVAVRSYEQYF
TGTGCCAGCAGTCCCGTAGCGGTGCGATCCTACGAGCAGTACTTC
>TRBJ2-2|TRBD1|TRBV9|once
CASSVGNRGLNTGELFF
TGTGCCAGCAGCGTAGGGAACAGGGGCCTTAACACCGGGGAGCTGTTTTTT
>TRBJ2-1|TRBD2|TRBV27|.
CASSSLSQGLARHEQFF
TGTGCCAGCAGTTCCCTCTCACAAGGACTAGCCCGGCATGAGCAGTTCTTC
>TRBJ1-5|.|TRBV27|.
CASSPTVLGPQHF
TGTGCCAGCAGTCCTACGGTATTGGGGCCCCAGCATTTT
>TRBJ2-2|TRBD2|TRBV5-1|.
CASSLLLAGGPVTGELFF
TGCGCCAGCAGCTTGCTGCTAGCGGGAGGGCCAGTCACCGGGGAGCTGTTTTTT
>TRBJ1-2|TRBD1|TRBV2|.
CASSDLGGQGLGGYTF
TGTGCCAGCAGTGACTTAGGGGGACAGGGTCTAGGCGGCTACACCTTC
>TRBJ2-7|.|TRBV9|.
CASSVGGHSYEQYF
TGTGCCAGCAGCGTAGGCGGGCACTCCTACGAGCAGTACTTC
>TRBJ2-7|.|TRBV19|.
CASRVRGATYEQYF
TGTGCCAGTAGGGTTCGGGGCGCAACCTACGAGCAGTACTTC
>TRBJ1-3|TRBD1|TRBV4-2|.
CASSPTGGGLTTIYF
TGTGCCAGCAGCCCGACAGGGGGCGGGCTCACCACCATATATTTT
>TRBJ2-3|.|TRBV7-9|.
CASSLVATATDTQYF
TGTGCCAGCAGCCTAGTGGCGACAGCCACAGATACGCAGTATTTT
>TRBJ1-1|.|TRBV7-2|once
CASSLVIRGGEAFF
TGTGCCAGCAGCTTAGTGATAAGGGGGGGAGAAGCTTTCTTT
>TRBJ1-5|.|TRBV28|.
CASSLIRKWGNQPQHF
TGTGCCAGCAGTTTGATTCGGAAGTGGGGCAATCAGCCCCAGCATTTT
>TRBJ1-2|.|TRBV9|.
CASSDQLSQRGSRDYGYTF
TGTGCCAGCAGCGACCAGCTAAGTCAAAGAGGATCGCGGGACTATGGCTACACCTTC
>TRBJ2-2|.|TRBV4-1|.
CASSPPGHPRDLFF
TGCGCCAGCAGCCCCCCGGGACACCCCCGAGATCTGTTTTTT
>TRBJ2-3|TRBD2|TRBV19|.
CASSTPSGRGGNTQYF
TGTGCCAGTAGTACCCCTAGCGGGAGAGGGGGAAATACGCAGTATTTT
>TRBJ2-5|TRBD2|TRBV7-2|.
CASSLGAGVAKETQYF
TGTGCCAGCAGCTTAGGAGCGGGGGTCGCGAAAGAGACCCAGTACTTC
>TRBJ2-1|.|TRBV27|.
CASSAEDQSYNEQFF
TGTGCCAGCAGTGCGGAGGACCAGTCCTACAATGAGCAGTTCTTC
>TRBJ2-1|.|TRBV4-1|.
CASSQGIGRYNEQFF
TGCGCCAGCAGCCAAGGTATAGGGCGCTACAATGAGCAGTTCTTC
>TRBJ1-2|TRBD1|TRBV6-1|few
CASSVRTGWPAYGYTF
TGTGCCAGCAGTGTTCGGACAGGGTGGCCAGCCTATGGCTACACCTTC
>TRBJ2-7|.|TRBV10-3|.
CAISAWVSYEQYF
TGTGCCATCAGTGCCTGGGTTTCCTACGAGCAGTACTTC
>TRBJ2-1|TRBD2|TRBV7-9|once
CASTIGLADEQFF
TGTGCCAGCACCATAGGACTAGCCGATGAGCAGTTCTTC
>TRBJ2-7|.|TRBV10-2|.
CASSEVSYEQYF
TGCGCCAGCAGTGAGGTCTCCTACGAGCAGTACTTC
>TRBJ2-5|TRBD1|TRBV5-1|.
CASSLGQSQETQYF
TGCGCCAGCAGCCTGGGACAGTCCCAAGAGACCCAGTACTTC
>TRBJ2-7|.|TRBV7-9|.
CASSLRSGGEGVHEQYF
TGTGCCAGCAGCTTAAGGTCCGGGGGCGAAGGGGTCCACGAGCAGTACTTC
>TRBJ1-5|.|TRBV6-6|.
CASISTPYSNQPQHF
TGTGCCAGCATAAGCACACCGTATAGCAATCAGCCCCAGCATTTT
>TRBJ1-5|TRBD1|TRBV19|few
CASSAWSGGDWGSNQPQHF
TGTGCCAGTAGTGCTTGGTCAGGGGGCGATTGGGGAAGCAATCAGCCCCAGCATTTT
>TRBJ2-1|TRBD2|TRBV13|.
CASSFWTSGSNEQFF
TGTGCCAGCAGCTTCTGGACTAGCGGTTCCAATGAGCAGTTCTTC
>TRBJ1-5|.|TRBV11-2|few
CASSLGAGQPQHF
TGTGCCAGCAGCTTAGGAGCGGGTCAGCCCCAGCATTTT
>TRBJ1-2|.|TRBV28|.
CASRGGYGYTF
TGTGCCAGCAGGGGGGGCTATGGCTACACCTTC
>TRBJ2-7|TRBD1|TRBV10-3|.
CATGTGDYEQYF
TGTGCCACGGGGACAGGGGACTACGAGCAGTACTTC
>TRBJ2-2|.|TRBV7-6|.
CASSLSGSYTGELFF
TGTGCCAGCAGCTTATCGGGCAGCTACACCGGGGAGCTGTTTTTT
>TRBJ2-3|.|TRBV4-3|.
CASSQDRRTDTQYF
TGCGCCAGCAGCCAAGATCGTCGGACAGATACGCAGTATTTT
>TRBJ2-7|.|TRBV29-1|.
CSVVGSIYEQYF
TGCAGCGTTGTGGGGTCAATCTACGAGCAGTACTTC
>TRBJ2-1|.|TRBV7-9|.
CASSQKLGARNEQFF
TGTGCCAGCAGCCAGAAGCTAGGGGCTCGCAATGAGCAGTTCTTC
>TRBJ2-1|.|TRBV19|.
CASSDWVDNEQFF
TGTGCCAGTTCCGACTGGGTCGACAATGAGCAGTTCTTC
>TRBJ2-3|TRBD1|TRBV4-3|.
CASSQGAGGTDTQYF
TGCGCCAGCAGCCAAGGGGCAGGGGGTACAGATACGCAGTATTTT
>TRBJ1-2|.|TRBV28|.
CASSLPDGGNYYGYTF
TGTGCCAGCAGTTTACCGGACGGGGGGAACTACTATGGCTACACCTTC
>TRBJ2-7|.|TRBV5-1|.
CASSWAEEASYEQYF
TGCGCCAGCAGCTGGGCAGAGGAAGCGAGCTACGAGCAGTACTTC
>TRBJ2-7|.|TRBV11-2|.
CASSLLLEQYF
TGTGCCAGCAGCTTACTCCTCGAGCAGTACTTC
>TRBJ2-2|TRBD1|TRBV19|once
CASSPTGGPGELFF
TGTGCCAGTAGTCCTACAGGGGGCCCCGGGGAGCTGTTTTTT